The 4 T cell receptor beta chains below come from one sample, sequenced in a study of blood T cell repertoires in COVID-19 (TCRdb year 2020). Library creation used the immunoSEQ multiplex PCR assay. Imported from immuneACCESS, the table was reduced by TCRdb to in-frame sequences with V and J called. These copies leave out some clones; in studies compared against another copy, an unresolved V gene accounts for under half, and the cause of the remainder is not known. Present in this sample are about 280,000 clones, approximately 88% of which were seen just once. The ten largest account for around 5.8% of the sample. The sequenced sample consisted of PBMCs or T cells enriched from blood (not recorded which). The receptors stem from a woman in her thirties or forties who had recovered from COVID-19.

V is TRBV19 and J is TRBJ1-2; TRBD1 agrees at 10 bases. Per the germline V gene, CDR1 is LNHDA and CDR2 is SQIVND (reference sequence). V gave up 8 bases and J gave up 9 bases; unmatched junction bases: 9. The CDR3 spans 13 residues. CDR3 sequence (DNA): TGTGCCAGTGGGAGAGGGACAGGGGATCGCTACACCTTC. It encodes CASGRGTGDRYTF.

The chain couples TRBV18 to TRBJ1-1; 9 bases agree with TRBD1. The CDR3 runs 14 residues. Unmatched junction bases numbered 7, after V lost 6 bases and J lost 5 bases. CDR1 and CDR2 from the germline V gene are KGHSH and LQKENI. CDR3: CASSHGTGWTEAFF. The CDR3 DNA reads TGTGCCAGCTCTCACGGGACAGGGTGGACTGAAGCTTTCTTT.

V usage is TRBV18 and J usage is TRBJ2-7; 11 nucleotides line up with TRBD1. Trimming cost V 2 bases and J 3 bases; bases outside gene matches: 6. The CDR3 covers 16 residues. The germline V gene encodes CDR1 KGHSH and CDR2 LQKENI. CDR3 nucleotide sequence: TGTGCCAGCTCACCAAACTCCGGGACAGGGGGCTACGAGCAGTACTTC. This sequence encodes CASSPNSGTGGYEQYF.

For the CDR3, the DNA is TGTGCCAGCAGTTTAACAGGGGTTAGCAATCAGCCCCAGCATTTT. Protein: CASSLTGVSNQPQHF. This chain connects TRBV28 to TRBJ1-5; 7 bases align to TRBD1. The ends lost 2 bases at V and 0 bases at J; junction bases unmatched: 1. Germline CDR1 and CDR2: MDHEN and SYDVKM. CDR3 length: 15 amino acids.